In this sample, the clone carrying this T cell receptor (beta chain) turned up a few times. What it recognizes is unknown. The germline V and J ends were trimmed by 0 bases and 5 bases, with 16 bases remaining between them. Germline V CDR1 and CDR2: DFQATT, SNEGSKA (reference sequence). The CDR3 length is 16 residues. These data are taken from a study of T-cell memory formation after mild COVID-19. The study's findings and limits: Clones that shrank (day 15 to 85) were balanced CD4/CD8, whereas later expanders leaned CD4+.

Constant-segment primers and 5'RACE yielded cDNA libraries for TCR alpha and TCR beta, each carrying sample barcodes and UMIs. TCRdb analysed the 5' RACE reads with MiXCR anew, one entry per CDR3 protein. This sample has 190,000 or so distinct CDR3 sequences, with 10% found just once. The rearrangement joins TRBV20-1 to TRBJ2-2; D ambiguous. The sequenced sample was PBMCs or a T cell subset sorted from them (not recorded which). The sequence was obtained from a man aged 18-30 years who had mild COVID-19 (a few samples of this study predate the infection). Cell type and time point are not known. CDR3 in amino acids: CSAREVGIYGTGELFF. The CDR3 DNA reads TGCAGTGCTAGAGAAGTGGGGATATACGGGACCGGGGAGCTGTTTTTT.